A single T cell receptor (beta chain) is shown here with its context. The data stem from a study of STAT5B mutations in CD4+ large granular lymphocyte leukemia. This CDR3 is 16 amino acids long. CDR1 LNHDA and CDR2 SQIVND come from the germline V gene (reference sequence). The germline V and J ends were trimmed by 5 bases and 1 base, with 14 bases remaining between them. The assay was run at survey level. Clones were read by immunoSEQ multiplex PCR, and TCRdb kept only the in-frame ones, dropping some. This table holds around 50,000 clones, 65% to 85% found once. This rearrangement joins TRBV19 to TRBJ2-2; the D gene is possibly TRBD2 (5 bases). The receptor comes from a human donor in good health. Sequenced material: CD4+ T cells from blood buffy coats. The CDR3 region has the DNA TGTGCCAGTAGTCCCCGGGGTGGATTGAACACCGGGGAGCTGTTTTTT. Residues: CASSPRGGLNTGELFF.